This TCR beta chain appears in the sequencing data of a study of siplizumab effects on memory and regulatory T cells. The method was immunoSEQ multiplex PCR; TCRdb's version includes in-frame clones alone and lacks a portion of them. The table shows approximately 50,000 clones, with approximately 93% occurring only once. This CDR3 contains 14 residues. Germline V gives CDR1 SEHNR, CDR2 FQNEAQ (reference sequence). V lost 7 bases and J lost 4, with 16 bases in between. This clone was counted a single time. This receptor was identified in a human donor in good health. Sequenced sample: CD8+ T cells sorted from blood. This chain connects TRBV7-9 to TRBJ1-1; no firm D call. CDR3 residues: CASKDGVSSTEAFF. For the CDR3, the DNA is TGTGCCAGCAAGGATGGGGTATCGAGCACTGAAGCTTTCTTT.